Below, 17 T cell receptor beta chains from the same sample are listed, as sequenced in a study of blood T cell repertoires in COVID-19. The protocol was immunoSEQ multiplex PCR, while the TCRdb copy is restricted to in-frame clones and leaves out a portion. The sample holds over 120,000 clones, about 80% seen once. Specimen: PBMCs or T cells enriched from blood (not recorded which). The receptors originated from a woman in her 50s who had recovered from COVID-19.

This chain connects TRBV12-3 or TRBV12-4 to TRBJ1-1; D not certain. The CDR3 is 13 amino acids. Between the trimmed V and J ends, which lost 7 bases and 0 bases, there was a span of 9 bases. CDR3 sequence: CASTPEMNTEAFF. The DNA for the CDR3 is TGTGCCAGCACCCCGGAGATGAACACTGAAGCTTTCTTT.

The CDR3 DNA follows: TGTGCCAGCAGTTACTCCGCCACAGGGGATCAGCCCCAGCATTTT. It is translated as CASSYSATGDQPQHF. The gene calls are TRBV6-5 and TRBJ1-5, with TRBD1 identical over 7 bases. Looked up from germline, CDR1 is MNHEY and CDR2 is SVGAGI. The CDR3 consists of 15 residues. The trim removed 0 bases at V and 5 bases at J, leaving 4 bases unmatched.

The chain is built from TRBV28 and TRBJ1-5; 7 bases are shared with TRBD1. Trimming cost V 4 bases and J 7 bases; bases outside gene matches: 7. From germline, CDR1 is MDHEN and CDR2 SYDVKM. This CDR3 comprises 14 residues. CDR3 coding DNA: TGTGCCAGCAGTTCGAATCCGACAGGGCAGCCCCAGCATTTT. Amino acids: CASSSNPTGQPQHF.

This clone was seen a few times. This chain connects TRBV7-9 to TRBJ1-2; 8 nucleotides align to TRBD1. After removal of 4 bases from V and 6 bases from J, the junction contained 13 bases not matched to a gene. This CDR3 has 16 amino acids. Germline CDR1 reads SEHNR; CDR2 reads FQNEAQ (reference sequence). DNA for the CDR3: TGTGCCAGCAGCTGGCGGACAGGGCAGGTATCGGATGGCTACACCTTC. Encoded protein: CASSWRTGQVSDGYTF.

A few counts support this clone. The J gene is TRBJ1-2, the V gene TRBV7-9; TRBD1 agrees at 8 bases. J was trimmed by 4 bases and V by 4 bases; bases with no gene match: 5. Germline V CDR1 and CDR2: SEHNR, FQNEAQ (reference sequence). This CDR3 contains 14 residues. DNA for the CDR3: TGTGCCAGCAGCTCCGACAGGGGATTCTATGGCTACACCTTC. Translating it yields CASSSDRGFYGYTF.

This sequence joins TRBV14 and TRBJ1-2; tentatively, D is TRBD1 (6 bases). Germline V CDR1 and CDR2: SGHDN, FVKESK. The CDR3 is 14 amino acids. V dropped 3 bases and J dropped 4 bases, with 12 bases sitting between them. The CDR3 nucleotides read TGTGCCAGCAGCCAGACAGGAGAAATCTATGGCTACACCTTC. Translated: CASSQTGEIYGYTF.

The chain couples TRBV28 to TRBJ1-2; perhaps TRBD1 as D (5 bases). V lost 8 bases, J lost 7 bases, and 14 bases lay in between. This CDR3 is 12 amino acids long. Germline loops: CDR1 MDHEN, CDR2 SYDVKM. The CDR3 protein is CASSVGHGGYTF. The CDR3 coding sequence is TGTGCCAGCTCCGTGGGGCATGGTGGCTACACCTTC.

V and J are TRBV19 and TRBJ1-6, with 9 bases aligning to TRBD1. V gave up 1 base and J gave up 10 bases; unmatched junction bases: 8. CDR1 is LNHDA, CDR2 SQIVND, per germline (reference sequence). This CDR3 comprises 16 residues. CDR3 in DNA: TGTGCCAGTAGTATAGTGGGACAGGGATACGGCTCACCCCTCCACTTT. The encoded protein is CASSIVGQGYGSPLHF. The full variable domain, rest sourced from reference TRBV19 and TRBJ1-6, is DGGITQSPKYLFRKEGQNVTLSCEQNLNHDAMYWYRQDPGQGLRLIYYSQIVNDFQKGDIAEGYSVSREKKESFPLTVTSAQKNPTAFYLCASSIVGQGYGSPLHFGNGTRLTVT.

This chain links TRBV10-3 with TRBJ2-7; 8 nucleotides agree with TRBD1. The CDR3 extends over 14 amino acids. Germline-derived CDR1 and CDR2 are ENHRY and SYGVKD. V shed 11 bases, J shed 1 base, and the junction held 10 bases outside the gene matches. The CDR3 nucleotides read TGTGCCGCAGATTCAGGGGGCGTTTCCTACGAGCAGTACGTC. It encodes CAADSGGVSYEQYV.

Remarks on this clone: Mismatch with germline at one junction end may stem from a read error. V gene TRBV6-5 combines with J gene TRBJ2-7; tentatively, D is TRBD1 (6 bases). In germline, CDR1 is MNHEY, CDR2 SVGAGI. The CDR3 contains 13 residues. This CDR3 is CATSTTGPYEQYF. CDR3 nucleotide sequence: TGTGCCACCAGTACGACAGGTCCCTACGAGCAGTACTTC.

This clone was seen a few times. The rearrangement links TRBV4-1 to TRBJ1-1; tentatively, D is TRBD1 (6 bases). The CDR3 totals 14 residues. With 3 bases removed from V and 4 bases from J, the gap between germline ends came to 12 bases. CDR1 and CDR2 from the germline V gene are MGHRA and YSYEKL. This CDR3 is CASSHLTGGTEAFF. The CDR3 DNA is TGCGCCAGCAGCCACCTGACAGGCGGCACTGAAGCTTTCTTT.

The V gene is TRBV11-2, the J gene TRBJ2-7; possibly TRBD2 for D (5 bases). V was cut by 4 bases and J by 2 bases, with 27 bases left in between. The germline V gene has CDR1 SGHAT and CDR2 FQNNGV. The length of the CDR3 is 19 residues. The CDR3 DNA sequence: TGTGCCAGCAGCTCACCCCTGCGGGTTAAGCGCGACCAAACCTACGAGCAGTACGTC. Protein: CASSSPLRVKRDQTYEQYV.

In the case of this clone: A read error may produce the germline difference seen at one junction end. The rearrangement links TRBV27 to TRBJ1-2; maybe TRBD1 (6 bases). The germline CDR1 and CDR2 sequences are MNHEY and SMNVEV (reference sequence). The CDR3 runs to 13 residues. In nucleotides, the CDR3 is TGTGCCAACAGTTTAGACAGGAACTATGGCTACACCTTC. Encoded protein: CANSLDRNYGYTF.

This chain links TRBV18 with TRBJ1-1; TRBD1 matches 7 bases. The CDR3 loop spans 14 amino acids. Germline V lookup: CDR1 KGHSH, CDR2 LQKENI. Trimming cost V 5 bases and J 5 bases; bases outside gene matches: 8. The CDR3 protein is CASSNTGAWTEAFF. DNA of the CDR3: TGTGCCAGCTCAAACACAGGGGCTTGGACTGAAGCTTTCTTT.

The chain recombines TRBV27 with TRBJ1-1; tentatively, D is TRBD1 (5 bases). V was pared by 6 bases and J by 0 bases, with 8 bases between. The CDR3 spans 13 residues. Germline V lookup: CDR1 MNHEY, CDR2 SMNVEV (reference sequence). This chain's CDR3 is CASSGHLNTEAFF. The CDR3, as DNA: TGTGCCAGCAGCGGACACCTGAACACTGAAGCTTTCTTT.

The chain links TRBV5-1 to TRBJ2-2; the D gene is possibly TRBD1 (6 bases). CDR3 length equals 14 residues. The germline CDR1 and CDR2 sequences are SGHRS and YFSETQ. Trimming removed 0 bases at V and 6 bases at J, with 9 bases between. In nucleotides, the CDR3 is TGCGCCAGCAGCTTGGGGGCAGGGGCCGGGGAGCTGTTTTTT. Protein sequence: CASSLGAGAGELFF.

CDR3 nucleotide sequence: TGTGCCAGCAGTGAAGGGCAGGATTACCGTCACGAGCAGTACTTC. Translated: CASSEGQDYRHEQYF. The rearrangement uses TRBV2 and TRBJ2-7; D remains unclear. Looked up from germline, CDR1 is SNHLY and CDR2 is FYNNEI. V lost 1 base, J lost 5 bases, and 15 bases lay in between. The CDR3 consists of 15 residues.